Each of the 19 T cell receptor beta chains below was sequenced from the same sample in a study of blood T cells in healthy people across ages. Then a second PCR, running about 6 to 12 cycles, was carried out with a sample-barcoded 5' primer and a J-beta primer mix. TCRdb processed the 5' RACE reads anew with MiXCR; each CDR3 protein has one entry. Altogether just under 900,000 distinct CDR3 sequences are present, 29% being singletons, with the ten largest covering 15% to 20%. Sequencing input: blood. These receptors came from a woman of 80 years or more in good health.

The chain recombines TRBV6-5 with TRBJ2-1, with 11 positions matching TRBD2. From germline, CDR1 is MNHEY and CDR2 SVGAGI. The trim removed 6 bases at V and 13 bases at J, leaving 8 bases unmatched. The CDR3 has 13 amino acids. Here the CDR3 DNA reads TGTGCCAGCAGCCTAAATAGCGGGGGGGCCCAGTTCTTC. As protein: CASSLNSGGAQFF.

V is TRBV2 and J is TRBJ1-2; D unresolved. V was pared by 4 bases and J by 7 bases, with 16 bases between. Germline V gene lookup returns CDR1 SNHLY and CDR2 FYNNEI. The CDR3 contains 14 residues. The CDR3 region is CASSGVDVPSGYTF. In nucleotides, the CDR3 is TGTGCCAGCAGTGGGGTGGACGTCCCCAGTGGCTACACCTTC.

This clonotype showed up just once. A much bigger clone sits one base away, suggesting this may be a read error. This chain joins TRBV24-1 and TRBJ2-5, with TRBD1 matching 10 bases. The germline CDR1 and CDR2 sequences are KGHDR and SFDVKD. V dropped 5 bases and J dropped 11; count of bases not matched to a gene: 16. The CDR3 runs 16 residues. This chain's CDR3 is CATSGSGQGGGNEQYF. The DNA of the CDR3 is TGTGCCACCAGTGGATCTGGACAGGGGGGAGGGAATGAGCAGTACTTC.

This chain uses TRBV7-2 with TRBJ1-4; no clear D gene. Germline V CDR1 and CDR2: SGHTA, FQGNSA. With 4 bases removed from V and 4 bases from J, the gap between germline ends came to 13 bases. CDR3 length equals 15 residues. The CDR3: CASSSNPSRNEKLFF. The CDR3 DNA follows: TGTGCCAGCAGCTCAAACCCAAGCCGTAATGAAAAACTGTTTTTT.

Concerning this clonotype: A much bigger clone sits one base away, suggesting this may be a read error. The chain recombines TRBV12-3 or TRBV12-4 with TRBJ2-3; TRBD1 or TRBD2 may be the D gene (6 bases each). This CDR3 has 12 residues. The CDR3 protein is CASRRGPDTEYF. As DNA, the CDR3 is TGTGCCAGCAGACGGGGGCCAGATACGGAGTATTTT.

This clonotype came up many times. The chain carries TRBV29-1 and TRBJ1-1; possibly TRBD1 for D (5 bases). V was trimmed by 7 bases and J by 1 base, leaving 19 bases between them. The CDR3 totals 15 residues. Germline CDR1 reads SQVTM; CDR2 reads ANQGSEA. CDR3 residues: CSAEGQGQKNTEAFF. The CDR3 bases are TGCAGCGCTGAGGGCCAGGGCCAGAAGAACACTGAAGCTTTCTTT.

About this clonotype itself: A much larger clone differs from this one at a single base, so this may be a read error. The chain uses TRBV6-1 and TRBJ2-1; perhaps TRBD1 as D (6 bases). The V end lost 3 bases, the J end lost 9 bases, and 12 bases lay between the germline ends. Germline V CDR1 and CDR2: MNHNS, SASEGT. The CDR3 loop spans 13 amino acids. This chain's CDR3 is CASSDGQSGEQFF. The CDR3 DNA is TGTGCCAGCAGTGACGGACAGAGCGGTGAGCAGTTCTTC.

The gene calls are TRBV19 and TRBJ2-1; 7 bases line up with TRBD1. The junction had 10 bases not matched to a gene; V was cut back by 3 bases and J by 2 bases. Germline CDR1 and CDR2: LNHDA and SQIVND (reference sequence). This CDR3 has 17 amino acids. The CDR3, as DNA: TGTGCCAGTAGTATCATCTTCTTTACAGGGGCCTACAATGAGCAGTTCTTC. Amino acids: CASSIIFFTGAYNEQFF.

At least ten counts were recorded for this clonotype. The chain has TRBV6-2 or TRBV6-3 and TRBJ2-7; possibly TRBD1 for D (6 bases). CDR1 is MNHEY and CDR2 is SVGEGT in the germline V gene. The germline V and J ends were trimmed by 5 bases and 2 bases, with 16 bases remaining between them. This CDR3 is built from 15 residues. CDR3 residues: CASSLQRTVTYEQYF. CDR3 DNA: TGTGCCAGCAGTCTACAACGGACAGTGACCTACGAGCAGTACTTC.

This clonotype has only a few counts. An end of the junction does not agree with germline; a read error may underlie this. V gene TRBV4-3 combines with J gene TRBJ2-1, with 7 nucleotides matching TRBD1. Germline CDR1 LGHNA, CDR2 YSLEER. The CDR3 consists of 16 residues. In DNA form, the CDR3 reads TGCGCCCGCAGCCACACGGCCAACAGGGGTTACAATGAGCAGTTCTTC. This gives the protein CARSHTANRGYNEQFF.

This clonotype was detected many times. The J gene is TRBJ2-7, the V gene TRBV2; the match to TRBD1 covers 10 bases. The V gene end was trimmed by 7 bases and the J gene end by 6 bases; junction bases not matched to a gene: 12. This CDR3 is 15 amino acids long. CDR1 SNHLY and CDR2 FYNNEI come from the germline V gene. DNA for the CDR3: TGTGCCAGCAAAGTGACAGGGGGCGCATCCGGCGAGCAGTACTTC. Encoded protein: CASKVTGGASGEQYF.

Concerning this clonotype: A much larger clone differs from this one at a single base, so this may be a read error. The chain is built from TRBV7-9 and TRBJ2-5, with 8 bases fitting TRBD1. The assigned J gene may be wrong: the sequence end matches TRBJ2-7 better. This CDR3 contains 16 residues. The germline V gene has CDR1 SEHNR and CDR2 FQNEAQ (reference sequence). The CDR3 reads CASNFGRTTGGYEQYF. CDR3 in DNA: TGTGCCAGCAACTTTGGGCGGACCACAGGGGGCTACGAGCAGTACTTC.

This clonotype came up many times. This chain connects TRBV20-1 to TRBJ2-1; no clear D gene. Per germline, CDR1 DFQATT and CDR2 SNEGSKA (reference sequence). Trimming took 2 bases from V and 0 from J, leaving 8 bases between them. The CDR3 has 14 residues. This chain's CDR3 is CSARSKSSYNEQFF. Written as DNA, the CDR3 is TGCAGTGCTAGATCAAAGAGCTCCTACAATGAGCAGTTCTTC.

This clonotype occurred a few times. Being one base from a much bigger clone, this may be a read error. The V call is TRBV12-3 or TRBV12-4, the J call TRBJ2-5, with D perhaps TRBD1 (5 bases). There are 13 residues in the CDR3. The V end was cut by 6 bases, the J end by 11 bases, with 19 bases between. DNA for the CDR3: TGTGCCAGCAGGGCAGGGCTTTACAATGAGCAGTACTTC. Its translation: CASRAGLYNEQYF.

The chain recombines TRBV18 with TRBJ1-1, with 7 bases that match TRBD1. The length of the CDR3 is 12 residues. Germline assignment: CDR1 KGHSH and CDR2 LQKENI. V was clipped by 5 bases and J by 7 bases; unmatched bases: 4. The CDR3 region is CASSEGQDEAFF. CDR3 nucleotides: TGTGCCAGCTCAGAAGGACAGGATGAAGCTTTCTTT.

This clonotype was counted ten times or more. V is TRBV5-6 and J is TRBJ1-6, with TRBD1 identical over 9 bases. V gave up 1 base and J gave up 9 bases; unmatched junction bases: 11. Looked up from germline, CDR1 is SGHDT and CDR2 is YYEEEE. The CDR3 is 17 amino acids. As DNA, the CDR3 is TGTGCCAGCAGCTTGTACGGGACAGGGCCAGGGGGTTCACCCCTCCACTTT. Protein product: CASSLYGTGPGGSPLHF. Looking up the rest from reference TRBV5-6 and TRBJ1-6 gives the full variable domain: DAGVTQSPTHLIKTRGQQVTLRCSPKSGHDTVSWYQQALGQGPQFIFQYYEEEERQRGNFPDRFSGHQFPNYSSELNVNALLLGDSALYLCASSLYGTGPGGSPLHFGNGTRLTVT.

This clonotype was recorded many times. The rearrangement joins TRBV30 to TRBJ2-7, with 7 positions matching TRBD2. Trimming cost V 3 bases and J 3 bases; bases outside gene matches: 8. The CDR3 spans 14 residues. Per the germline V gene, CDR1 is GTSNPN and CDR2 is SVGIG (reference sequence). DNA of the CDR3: TGTGCCTGGAGGCAACGGGGGGTTTTCTACGAGCAGTACTTC. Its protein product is CAWRQRGVFYEQYF.

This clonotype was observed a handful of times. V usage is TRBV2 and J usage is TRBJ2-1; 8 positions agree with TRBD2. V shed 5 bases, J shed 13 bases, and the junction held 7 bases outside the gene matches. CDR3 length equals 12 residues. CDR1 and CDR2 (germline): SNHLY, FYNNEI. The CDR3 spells CASSLPRGGQFF. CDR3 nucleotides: TGTGCCAGCAGTCTCCCCCGGGGGGGTCAGTTCTTC.

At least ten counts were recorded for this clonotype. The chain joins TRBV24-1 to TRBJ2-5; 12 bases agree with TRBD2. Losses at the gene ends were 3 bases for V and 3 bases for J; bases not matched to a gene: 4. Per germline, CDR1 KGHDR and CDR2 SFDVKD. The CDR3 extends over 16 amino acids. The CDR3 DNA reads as TGTGCCACCAGTGATCCTAGCGGGGGGGCGGAAGAGACCCAGTACTTC. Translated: CATSDPSGGAEETQYF.